This TCR beta chain stems from a study of response to subunit inactivated influenza vaccine. This CDR3 contains 16 residues. V trimming: 10 bases; J trimming: 5 bases; junction bases outside the gene matches: 17. CDR1 is SGHAT, CDR2 FQNNGV, per germline. TCRdb re-derived calls from the RT-PCR reads in MiXCR, one entry per CDR3 protein. The sample lists fewer than 550,000 distinct CDR3 sequences; approximately 24% were seen once. The J gene is TRBJ2-1, the V gene TRBV11-2; 7 bases fit TRBD2. Sequencing used CD4+ T cells sorted from PBMCs, obtained more than 4 days after vaccination. This clonotype was obtained from a man between 50 and 59 years old who received an inactivated influenza vaccine. In nucleotides, the CDR3 is TGTGCCACCTTATATTTTGGCGGGACTAACAACAATGAGCAGTTCTTC. Translated: CATLYFGGTNNNEQFF.